One sample yielded the 25 T cell receptor beta chains listed below, sequenced in a study of blood T cell repertoires in COVID-19. Produced via immunoSEQ multiplex PCR; TCRdb's table is partial and in-frame only. The sample gives 240,000 or so clones, about 83% of which show up once; around 2% is in the top ten. The sequenced sample consisted of peripheral blood. All receptors come from a young man who had recovered from COVID-19.

This chain uses TRBV5-4 with TRBJ1-2; possible D gene TRBD1, 5 bases. The germline V gene encodes CDR1 SGHNT and CDR2 YYREEE (reference sequence). CDR3 length: 14 amino acids. The V end was cut by 0 bases, the J end by 8 bases, with 14 bases between. CDR3 sequence reads: CASSLAGQAYGYTF. The CDR3 bases are TGTGCCAGCAGCTTGGCCGGACAAGCGTACGGCTACACCTTC.

The chain couples TRBV18 to TRBJ2-6, with no clear D. The CDR3 covers 15 residues. Trimming took 3 bases from V and 0 from J, leaving 6 bases between them. Per germline, CDR1 KGHSH and CDR2 LQKENI. This chain's CDR3 is CASSPQDSGANVLTF. For the CDR3, the DNA is TGTGCCAGCTCACCTCAGGACTCTGGGGCCAACGTCCTGACTTTC.

This clone was observed a single time. The genes are TRBV6-4 and TRBJ2-1; 10 bases line up with TRBD2. CDR3 length equals 15 residues. The germline V gene has CDR1 MRHNA and CDR2 SNTAGT. The J segment lost 8 bases and the V segment lost 0 bases, leaving 4 bases of the junction unmatched. The CDR3 reads CASSDSSGGADEQFF. The CDR3 nucleotides are TGTGCCAGCAGTGACTCGAGCGGGGGGGCCGATGAGCAGTTCTTC.

The chain links TRBV2 to TRBJ2-2; tentative D call: TRBD2 (5 bases). The CDR3 is made up of 15 amino acids. CDR1 is SNHLY and CDR2 is FYNNEI in the germline V gene. V lost 6 bases, J lost 4 bases, and 15 bases lay in between. CDR3 amino acids: CASRPFREGTGELFF. CDR3 in DNA: TGTGCCAGCAGGCCCTTTCGAGAGGGCACCGGGGAGCTGTTTTTT.

The chain recombines TRBV3-1 (or the pseudogene TRBV3-2) with TRBJ2-3, with TRBD1 as a possible D gene (6 bases). The germline V and J ends were trimmed by 0 bases and 5 bases, with 15 bases remaining between them. From germline, CDR1 is LGHDT and CDR2 YNNKEL (reference sequence). The CDR3 is made up of 16 amino acids. DNA of the CDR3: TGTGCCAGCAGCCAAGACGGGACACCCGCGGGAGATACGCAGTATTTT. This translates into CASSQDGTPAGDTQYF.

This clone was observed a single time. The chain joins TRBV4-1 to TRBJ2-2, with 8 nucleotides matching TRBD2. The germline CDR1 and CDR2 sequences are MGHRA and YSYEKL. The CDR3 covers 17 residues. After removal of 4 bases from V and 13 bases from J, the junction contained 20 bases not matched to a gene. The CDR3 loop is CASSPDPTSGLSRGLFF. The CDR3 DNA follows: TGCGCCAGCAGCCCCGACCCTACTAGCGGACTTTCGAGAGGGCTGTTTTTT.

The chain links TRBV7-9 to TRBJ1-1; D unclear. Looked up from germline, CDR1 is SEHNR and CDR2 is FQNEAQ (reference sequence). V was cut by 2 bases and J by 1 base, with 2 bases left in between. CDR3 length: 12 amino acids. CDR3 protein: CASSLQNTEAFF. The CDR3 DNA sequence: TGTGCCAGCAGCTTACAGAACACTGAAGCTTTCTTT.

This clone was found a few times. V is TRBV7-2 and J is TRBJ1-5, with 10 positions matching TRBD1. The length of the CDR3 is 15 residues. With 5 bases clipped from V and 7 bases from J, the junction kept 8 bases outside the gene matches. CDR1 is SGHTA, CDR2 FQGNSA, per germline. Here the CDR3 reads CASSIQTGGGQPQHF. CDR3 coding DNA: TGTGCCAGCAGCATACAGACAGGGGGCGGACAGCCCCAGCATTTT.

CDR3 region: CASSLVGGDTQYF. The CDR3 coding sequence is TGTGCCAGCAGCTTAGTTGGGGGGGATACGCAGTATTTT. The chain links TRBV7-8 to TRBJ2-3, with a possible D match to TRBD2 (6 bases). Germline V CDR1 and CDR2: SGHVS, FQNEAQ. With 1 base removed from V and 6 bases from J, the gap between germline ends came to 8 bases. The CDR3 consists of 13 residues.

This chain joins TRBV5-4 and TRBJ1-1; TRBD1 aligns across 8 bases. The V gene's germline CDR1 is SGHNT and CDR2 YYREEE (reference sequence). The V segment lost 5 bases and the J segment 1 base; nucleotides outside the gene matches: 7. This CDR3 is built from 15 residues. For the CDR3, the DNA is TGTGCCAGCAGTTACCTAGACAGGGGGAACACTGAAGCTTTCTTT. Its protein is CASSYLDRGNTEAFF.

This chain joins TRBV20-1 and TRBJ1-1, with TRBD1 matching 7 bases. The V gene's germline CDR1 is DFQATT and CDR2 SNEGSKA (reference sequence). With V trimmed by 5 bases and J by 5 bases, 11 bases remained unmatched. The CDR3 spans 14 residues. The CDR3 loop is CSARDRVSRTEAFF. The CDR3 DNA is TGCAGTGCTCGTGACAGGGTCAGTAGGACTGAAGCTTTCTTT.

This clone was seen once. The chain joins TRBV5-1 to TRBJ2-5, with D tentatively TRBD2 (5 bases). The CDR3 sequence is 13 residues long. CDR1 and CDR2 from the germline V gene are SGHRS and YFSETQ. V lost 2 bases, J lost 2 bases, and 7 bases lay in between. CDR3 region: CASSFGSQETQYF. DNA of the CDR3: TGCGCCAGCAGCTTTGGGAGTCAAGAGACCCAGTACTTC.

The V and J genes are TRBV28 and TRBJ1-1; unclear D gene. Germline loops: CDR1 MDHEN, CDR2 SYDVKM. CDR3 length: 11 residues. Trimming cost V 8 bases and J 13 bases, with 17 bases left between them. The CDR3 DNA reads as TGTGCCAGCGGGAGCGGGCACTGGGTTTTCTTT. Its translation is CASGSGHWVFF.

The chain links TRBV28 to TRBJ1-1; the D gene is possibly TRBD1 (6 bases). CDR1 and CDR2 (germline): MDHEN, SYDVKM. Trimming took 7 bases from V and 0 from J, leaving 15 bases between them. This CDR3 has 15 amino acids. CDR3 coding DNA: TGTGCCAGCACTCTGGGGGGGCAAATGAACACTGAAGCTTTCTTT. Encoded protein: CASTLGGQMNTEAFF. The variable domain in full, completed from reference TRBV28 and TRBJ1-1, reads DVKVTQSSRYLVKRTGEKVFLECVQDMDHENMFWYRQDPGLGLRLIYFSYDVKMKEKGDIPEGYSVSREKKERFSLILESASTNQTSMYLCASTLGGQMNTEAFFGQGTRLTVV.

The chain carries TRBV1 and TRBJ2-7; the table gives TRBD2 as D, unverified against the DNA. TRBV1 is reported as a pseudogene. The CDR3 is 14 residues long. In DNA form, the CDR3 reads TGCACCAGCAGCTATAGACTAGCTTTCCACGAGCAGTACTTC. As protein: CTSSYRLAFHEQYF.

This sequence joins TRBV19 and TRBJ1-5; D uncertain. The CDR3 has 14 residues. Per germline, CDR1 LNHDA and CDR2 SQIVND (reference sequence). Trimming stripped 7 bases from V and 8 bases from J, with 18 bases between. The CDR3 nucleotides read TGTGCCAGTATGGGAGTGGAGAAGGTCGAGCCCCAGCATTTT. Its translation is CASMGVEKVEPQHF.

The chain couples TRBV2 to TRBJ2-7; possibly TRBD2 for D (6 bases). CDR3 size: 13 residues. The germline V gene encodes CDR1 SNHLY and CDR2 FYNNEI. V was shortened by 4 bases and J by 6 bases, with 13 bases between the two germline ends. The chain's CDR3 is CASSVLWRGEQYV. CDR3 DNA sequence: TGTGCCAGCAGTGTCCTATGGAGGGGCGAGCAGTACGTC.

The J gene is TRBJ1-1, the V gene TRBV5-1; D call uncertain. Looked up from germline, CDR1 is SGHRS and CDR2 is YFSETQ. The CDR3 totals 11 residues. V was clipped by 5 bases and J by 5 bases, with 7 bases between them. This CDR3 is CASRGPTEAFF. The CDR3 coding sequence is TGCGCCAGCAGGGGCCCGACTGAAGCTTTCTTT.

This clone was seen a single time. A junction boundary mismatches the germline segment, possibly from a read error. The chain is built from TRBV6-6 and TRBJ2-7, with unresolved D. Germline lookup yields CDR1 MNHNY and CDR2 SVGAGI (reference sequence). The CDR3 consists of 11 residues. CDR3 sequence reads: CASSYQYAQYF. The CDR3 DNA is TGTGCCAGCAGTTACCAGTACGCGCAGTACTTC.

This clone was recorded only once. CDR3 sequence reads: CATSPGTGEFGEQYF. In DNA, the CDR3 is TGTGCCACCAGCCCCGGGACAGGGGAGTTCGGGGAGCAGTACTTC. V gene TRBV15 combines with J gene TRBJ2-7, with TRBD1 matching over 10 bases. The CDR3 extends over 15 amino acids. V lost 5 bases to trimming and J lost 7 bases; unmatched junction nucleotides: 11. The germline CDR1 and CDR2 sequences are LNHNV and YYDKDF (reference sequence).

This clone was counted between two and nine times. The chain employs TRBV7-3 and TRBJ2-1, with 15 bases that match TRBD2. V lost 3 bases, J lost 4 bases, and 4 bases stayed unmatched. The CDR3 is 17 residues long. CDR1 is SGHTA and CDR2 is FQGTGA in the germline V gene. The CDR3 region has the DNA TGTGCCAGCAGCTTTACCGGGACTAGCGGGGGGTACAATGAGCAGTTCTTC. Translated: CASSFTGTSGGYNEQFF. Full variable domain (outside the CDR3, taken from reference TRBV7-3 and TRBJ2-1): GAGVSQTPSNKVTEKGKYVELRCDPISGHTALYWYRQSLGQGPEFLIYFQGTGAADDSGLPNDRFFAVRPEGSVSTLKIQRTERGDSAVYLCASSFTGTSGGYNEQFFGPGTRLTVL.

This chain uses TRBV27 with TRBJ1-2, with 8 bases lining up with TRBD1. The CDR3 covers 16 residues. Unmatched junction bases numbered 11, after V lost 0 bases and J lost 8 bases. Germline values: CDR1 MNHEY, CDR2 SMNVEV (reference sequence). The chain's CDR3 is CASSLSGGQAVGGYTF. In DNA, the CDR3 is TGTGCCAGCAGTTTATCCGGGGGACAGGCGGTGGGAGGCTACACCTTC.

The chain carries TRBV7-9 and TRBJ1-2, with 8 positions matching TRBD1. Germline assignment: CDR1 SEHNR and CDR2 FQNEAQ (reference sequence). This CDR3 spans 16 amino acids. Losses at the gene ends were 3 bases for V and 7 bases for J; bases not matched to a gene: 13. The CDR3 loop is CASSFSGTGRYGGYTF. The DNA for the CDR3 is TGTGCCAGCAGCTTTTCTGGGACAGGACGATATGGTGGCTACACCTTC.

The chain recombines TRBV6-5 with TRBJ2-2; 7 bases line up with TRBD1. The length of the CDR3 is 13 residues. V lost 8 bases, J lost 6 bases, and 6 bases stayed unmatched. Germline lookup yields CDR1 MNHEY and CDR2 SVGAGI. The CDR3 DNA is TGTGCCAGCGACAGGGTGGAGGCCGGGGAGCTGTTTTTT. As protein: CASDRVEAGELFF.

This chain joins TRBV7-6 and TRBJ2-1; 8 nucleotides match TRBD1. The V segment lost 3 bases and the J segment 3 bases; nucleotides outside the gene matches: 7. This CDR3 is built from 16 residues. Germline V gene sequence: CDR1 SGHVS, CDR2 FNYEAQ. DNA for the CDR3: TGTGCCAGCAGCTTGGCCGACAGGGGAGGCTACAATGAGCAGTTCTTC. Encoded protein: CASSLADRGGYNEQFF.